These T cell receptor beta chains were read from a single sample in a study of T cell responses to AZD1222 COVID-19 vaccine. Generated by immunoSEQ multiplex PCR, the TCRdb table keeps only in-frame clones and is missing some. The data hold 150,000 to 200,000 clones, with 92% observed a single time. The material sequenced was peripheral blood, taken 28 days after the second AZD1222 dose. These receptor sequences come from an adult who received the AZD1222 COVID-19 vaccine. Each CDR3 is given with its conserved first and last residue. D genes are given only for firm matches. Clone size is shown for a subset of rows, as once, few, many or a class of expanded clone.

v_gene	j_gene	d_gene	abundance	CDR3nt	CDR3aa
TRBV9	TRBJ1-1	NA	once	TGTGCCAGCAGCGTTGGAACCGGGACTGAAGCTTTCTTT	CASSVGTGTEAFF
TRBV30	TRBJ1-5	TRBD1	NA	TGTGCCTGGAGTGAAGGGGGCGGCAATCAGCCCCAGCATTTT	CAWSEGGGNQPQHF
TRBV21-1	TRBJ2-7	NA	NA	TGTGCCAGCAGCATAGAGGAGGTCGACTACGAGCAGTACTTC	CASSIEEVDYEQYF
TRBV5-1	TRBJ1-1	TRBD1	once	TGCGCCAGCAGCCCCAGACAGGGATTGAACACTGAAGCTTTCTTT	CASSPRQGLNTEAFF
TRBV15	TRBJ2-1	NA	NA	TGTGCCACCAGCTTGGGACATGGTTTCAATGAGCAGTTCTTC	CATSLGHGFNEQFF
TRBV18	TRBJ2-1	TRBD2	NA	TGTGCCAGCTCACCTCCGGGACTAGCGCACAATGAGCAGTTCTTC	CASSPPGLAHNEQFF
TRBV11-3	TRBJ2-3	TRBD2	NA	TGTGCCAGCAGCTTGGGGACTAGCGGGGGCCGGAGCACAGATACGCAGTATTTT	CASSLGTSGGRSTDTQYF
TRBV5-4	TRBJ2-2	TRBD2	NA	TGTGCCAGCAGCTTAGGACTAGGAGACGGGGAGCTGTTTTTT	CASSLGLGDGELFF
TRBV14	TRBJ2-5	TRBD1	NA	TGTGCCAGCAGCCAAGTTGTGACAGGGGGAGAGACCCAGTACTTC	CASSQVVTGGETQYF
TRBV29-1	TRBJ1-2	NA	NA	TGCAGCGTTGAAAACGGGAGAGGGGGCTACACCTTC	CSVENGRGGYTF
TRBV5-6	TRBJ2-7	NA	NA	TGTGCCAGCAGCTCCGGGGGGCGAACGAAGCAGTACTTC	CASSSGGRTKQYF
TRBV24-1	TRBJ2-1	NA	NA	TGTGCCACCAGTGATTATACAGGGGAGGACGATGAGCAGTTCTTC	CATSDYTGEDDEQFF
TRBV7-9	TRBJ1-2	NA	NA	TGTGCCAGCAGCTTTTTGGGGAACTATGGCTACACCTTC	CASSFLGNYGYTF
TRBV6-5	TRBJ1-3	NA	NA	TGTGCCAGCAGGAGGACGGGTGGAAACACCATATATTTT	CASRRTGGNTIYF
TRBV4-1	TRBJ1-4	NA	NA	TGCGCCAGCAGCCAGACAGGTGGGGGGGAAAAACTGTTTTTT	CASSQTGGGEKLFF
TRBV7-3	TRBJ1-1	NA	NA	TGTGCCAGCAGCTTAAACATCCCGGGCGCTGAAGCTTTCTTT	CASSLNIPGAEAFF
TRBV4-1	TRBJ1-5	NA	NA	TGCGCCAGCAGCCAAGTAGGGCTCCAGGTTGGTCAGCCCCAGCATTTT	CASSQVGLQVGQPQHF
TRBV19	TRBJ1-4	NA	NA	TGTGCCAGTAGTATAGGAGGCAGTAATGAAAAACTGTTTTTT	CASSIGGSNEKLFF
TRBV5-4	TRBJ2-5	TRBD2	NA	TGTGCCAGCAGCTTCGGGGGGGGCAAGGGAGAGACCCAGTACTTC	CASSFGGGKGETQYF
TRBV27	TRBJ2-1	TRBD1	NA	TGTGCCAGCAGTCCCCGGGACAGCTCCTACAATGAGCAGTTCTTC	CASSPRDSSYNEQFF
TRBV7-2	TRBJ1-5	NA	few	TGTGCCAGCAGCTTAGAGGCAGGGCACAATCAGCCCCAGCATTTT	CASSLEAGHNQPQHF
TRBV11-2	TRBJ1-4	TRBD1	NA	TGTGCCAGCACCCCGGACAGGGCTTATTCGACTAATGAAAAACTGTTTTTT	CASTPDRAYSTNEKLFF
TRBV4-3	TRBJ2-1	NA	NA	TGCGCCAGCAGCCAAGATTACGCGGCCAGCTCCTACAATGAGCAGTTCTTC	CASSQDYAASSYNEQFF
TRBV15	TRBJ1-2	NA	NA	TGTGCCACCAGCAGAGATACCGAGAACTATGGCTACACCTTC	CATSRDTENYGYTF
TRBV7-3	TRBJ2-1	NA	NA	TGTGCCAGCAGCTCGGGTGGGTCCTACAATGAGCAGTTCTTC	CASSSGGSYNEQFF
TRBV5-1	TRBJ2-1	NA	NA	TGCGCCAGCAGCTTGGACAATGAGCAGTTCTTC	CASSLDNEQFF
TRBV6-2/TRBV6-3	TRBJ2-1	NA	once	TGTGCCAGCAGTTACGGCGGGGCGCGAGATGAGCAGTTCTTC	CASSYGGARDEQFF
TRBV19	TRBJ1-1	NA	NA	TGTGCCAGTAGTATAGCCGTCGGAGCGAACACTGAAGCTTTCTTT	CASSIAVGANTEAFF
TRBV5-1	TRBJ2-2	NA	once	TGCGCCAGCAGCTTGCAAGGGTGGGGAGTGGACACCGGGGAGCTGTTTTTT	CASSLQGWGVDTGELFF
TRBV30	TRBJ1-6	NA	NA	TGTGCCTGGAGTTCGACGAGCTCCTATAATTCACCCCTCCACTTT	CAWSSTSSYNSPLHF
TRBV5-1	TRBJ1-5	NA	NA	TGCGCCAGCAGCTTGGAGCCGGGCAATCAGCCCCAGCATTTT	CASSLEPGNQPQHF
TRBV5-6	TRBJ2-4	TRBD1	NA	TGTGCCAGCAGCTCCCCTACGGACAGGGGGCGCGATAGAAACATTCAGTACTTC	CASSSPTDRGRDRNIQYF
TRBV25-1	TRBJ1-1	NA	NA	TGTGCCAGCAGTGAAAACTATGCTTTCTTT	CASSENYAFF
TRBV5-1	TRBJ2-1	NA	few	TGCGCCAGCAGCTTGGGAGGAAAAACCAACAATGAGCAGTTCTTC	CASSLGGKTNNEQFF
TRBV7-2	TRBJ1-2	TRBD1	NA	TGTGCCAGCAGCTTAGTGTGGACAGGGGGCGGTGGCTACACCTTC	CASSLVWTGGGGYTF
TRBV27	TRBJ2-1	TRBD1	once	TGTGCCAGCAGTTTACTCGGGACAGGGGTATACAATGAGCAGTTCTTC	CASSLLGTGVYNEQFF
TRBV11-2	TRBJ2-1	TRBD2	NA	TGTGCCAGCAGCTTCCTCCAGCGGGAGGGCCCGAATGAGCAGTTCTTC	CASSFLQREGPNEQFF
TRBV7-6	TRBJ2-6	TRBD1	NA	TGTGCCAGCAGCTTGACAGGGGGCGTTGGGGCCAACGTCCTGACTTTC	CASSLTGGVGANVLTF
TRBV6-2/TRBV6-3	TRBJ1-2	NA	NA	TGTGCCAGCAGTTACTCGTTATGGGCCATTCTTAACTATGGCTACACCTTC	CASSYSLWAILNYGYTF
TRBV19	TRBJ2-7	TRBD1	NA	TGTGCCAGTAGTATAGGAGGGGGCCACGCTTGGGGATACGAGCAGTACTTC	CASSIGGGHAWGYEQYF
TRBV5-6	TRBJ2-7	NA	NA	TGTGCCAGCAGCTTAAGGGAAACTCCCTACGAGCAGTACTTC	CASSLRETPYEQYF
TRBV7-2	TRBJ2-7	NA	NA	TGTGCCAGCAGCCCAAGTCGGACAAAGCAGTACTTC	CASSPSRTKQYF
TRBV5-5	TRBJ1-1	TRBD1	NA	TGTGCCAGCAGCTCGGACAGGGGCCGGTGGGACACTGAAGCTTTCTTT	CASSSDRGRWDTEAFF
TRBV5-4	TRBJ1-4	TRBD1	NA	TGTGCCAGCAGCGGAGGGACAGGAAATGAAAAACTGTTTTTT	CASSGGTGNEKLFF
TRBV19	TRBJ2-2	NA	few	TGTGCCAGTACAGGGGTCGCGAACACCGGGGAGCTGTTTTTT	CASTGVANTGELFF
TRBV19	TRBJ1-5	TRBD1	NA	TGTGCCAGTAGAGATAGGACAGGGCCAGGGCAGCCCCAGCATTTT	CASRDRTGPGQPQHF
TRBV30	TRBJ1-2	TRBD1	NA	TGTGCCTGGACTAAACAGTCGGGACAGGGAAATAAGTATGGCTACACCTTC	CAWTKQSGQGNKYGYTF
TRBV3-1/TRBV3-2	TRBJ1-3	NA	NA	TGTGCCAGCAGCCACCGGTCGCTGAGTGGAAACACCATATATTTT	CASSHRSLSGNTIYF
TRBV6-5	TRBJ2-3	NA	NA	TGTGCCAGCAGTACTCTAGCATTAGATACGCAGTATTTT	CASSTLALDTQYF
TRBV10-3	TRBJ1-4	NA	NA	TGTGCCATCGAAGCGGCCGATGAAAAACTGTTTTTT	CAIEAADEKLFF
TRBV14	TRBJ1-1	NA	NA	TGTGCCAGCAGCCAGGGAATCGGCACTGAAGCTTTCTTT	CASSQGIGTEAFF